Listed here are 26 T cell receptor beta chains from one sample, sequenced in a study of T cells in Graves' hyperthyroidism and ophthalmopathy. Template material for amplifying TCR beta CDR3 regions consisted of RNA transcripts. Using the HTBI primer set, a first-round RT-PCR was run on the TCR CDR3. TCRdb processed the multiplex PCR reads anew with MiXCR; each CDR3 protein has one entry. The sample contains some 740,000 distinct CDR3 sequences, 11% to 15% of which appear only once. Specimen: blood. All receptors come from a woman aged 18-29 years with Graves' hyperthyroidism.

This chain links TRBV14 with TRBJ2-5; the match to TRBD2 covers 9 bases. This CDR3 has 15 residues. V dropped 1 base and J dropped 5; count of bases not matched to a gene: 5. Germline CDR1 is SGHDN and CDR2 is FVKESK. The CDR3 region is CASSQVSGRSETQYF. DNA for the CDR3: TGTGCCAGCAGCCAAGTAAGCGGGAGGAGCGAGACCCAGTACTTC. Full variable domain (rest looked up from reference TRBV14 and TRBJ2-5): EAGVTQFPSHSVIEKGQTVTLRCDPISGHDNLYWYRRVMGKEIKFLLHFVKESKQDESGMPNNRFLAERTGGTYSTLKVQPAELEDSGVYFCASSQVSGRSETQYFGPGTRLLVL.

This sequence joins TRBV27 and TRBJ1-4; TRBD1 is a possible D gene (6 bases). The V end lost 0 bases, the J end lost 6 bases, and 11 bases lay between the germline ends. The length of the CDR3 is 15 residues. Germline loops: CDR1 MNHEY, CDR2 SMNVEV (reference sequence). DNA for the CDR3: TGTGCCAGCAGTTTATCCGGGGGGCGTTATGAAAAACTGTTTTTT. This codes for CASSLSGGRYEKLFF.

Only a few counts were recorded for this clonotype. The chain recombines TRBV13 with TRBJ2-3; the match to TRBD2 covers 12 bases. The CDR3 totals 17 residues. In germline, CDR1 is PRHDT, CDR2 FYEKMQ (reference sequence). V trimming: 5 bases; J trimming: 4 bases; junction bases outside the gene matches: 10. The CDR3 DNA reads TGTGCCAGCAGCGACCAGACTAGCGGGAGTGTCGCAGATACGCAGTATTTT. It is translated as CASSDQTSGSVADTQYF.

This clonotype turned up a few times. The chain couples TRBV19 to TRBJ2-3, with D possibly TRBD2 on 5 matching bases. The CDR3 sequence is 14 residues long. V lost 9 bases and J 2 bases, leaving 15 bases between the germline ends. Germline CDR1 LNHDA, CDR2 SQIVND (reference sequence). The CDR3: CASRLSPLTDTQYF. CDR3 coding DNA: TGTGCCAGCAGACTAAGTCCACTCACAGATACGCAGTATTTT.

About this clonotype: A much larger clone differs from this one at a single base, so this may be a read error. The chain carries TRBV29-1 and TRBJ2-7; D possibly corresponds to TRBD2 (6 bases). V was pared by 3 bases and J by 6 bases, with 18 bases between. Germline assignment: CDR1 SQVTM and CDR2 ANQGSEA. This CDR3 is 14 amino acids long. The CDR3 protein is CSVDRAGSTCEQYF. The CDR3 DNA follows: TGCAGCGTTGACAGGGCGGGAAGCACCTGCGAGCAGTACTTC.

At least ten counts were recorded for this clonotype. The chain links TRBV10-3 to TRBJ1-4; D gene unclear. Trimming shortened V by 2 bases and J by 3 bases, and 4 bases separated the two germline ends. Per the germline V gene, CDR1 is ENHRY and CDR2 is SYGVKD. The CDR3 covers 13 residues. The chain's CDR3 is CAISERPNEKLFF. For the CDR3, the DNA is TGTGCCATCAGTGAGCGTCCTAATGAAAAACTGTTTTTT.

This clonotype was found a few times. The chain links TRBV6-1 to TRBJ2-1, with D perhaps matching TRBD1 or TRBD2 (5 bases each). V lost 10 bases and J lost 0, with 16 bases in between. The germline gives CDR1 MNHNS, CDR2 SASEGT. This CDR3 is built from 15 residues. The CDR3 DNA reads TGTGCCACCCTGTTAGGTGGGGGCTCCTACAATGAGCAGTTCTTC. This translates into CATLLGGGSYNEQFF.

This clonotype was seen a handful of times. This sequence joins TRBV4-3 and TRBJ2-7; D tentatively fits TRBD1 or TRBD2 (5 bases each). The CDR3 sequence is 19 residues long. Trimming took off 4 bases at V and 2 bases at J, with 27 bases between the two ends. From germline, CDR1 is LGHNA and CDR2 YSLEER. The CDR3: CASSRRYAGLGDRAYEQYF. Written as DNA, the CDR3 is TGCGCCAGCAGCCGCCGGTACGCAGGACTTGGGGACCGGGCCTACGAGCAGTACTTC.

This clonotype has ten or more counts. This rearrangement joins TRBV18 to TRBJ1-1; 10 nucleotides align to TRBD1. The CDR3 runs 16 residues. V shed 2 bases, J shed 0 bases, and the junction held 3 bases outside the gene matches. The germline gives CDR1 KGHSH, CDR2 LQKENI. The CDR3 sequence is CASSPGTGALNTEAFF. For the CDR3, the DNA is TGTGCCAGCTCACCAGGGACAGGGGCCCTGAACACTGAAGCTTTCTTT.

This clonotype was observed a few times. This sequence joins TRBV19 and TRBJ2-7, with D hard to call. The CDR3 is made up of 15 amino acids. V was cut by 6 bases and J by 0 bases, with 15 bases left in between. From germline, CDR1 is LNHDA and CDR2 SQIVND (reference sequence). DNA for the CDR3: TGTGCCAGTAGAGTAGCTCGTTGGGGCTCCTACGAGCAGTACTTC. Its protein is CASRVARWGSYEQYF. The variable domain in full, with the rest retrieved from reference TRBV19 and TRBJ2-7, is DGGITQSPKYLFRKEGQNVTLSCEQNLNHDAMYWYRQDPGQGLRLIYYSQIVNDFQKGDIAEGYSVSREKKESFPLTVTSAQKNPTAFYLCASRVARWGSYEQYFGPGTRLTVT.

The chain combines TRBV9 with TRBJ2-1; 12 positions match TRBD2. The CDR3 sequence is 15 residues long. CDR1 and CDR2 (germline): SGDLS, YYNGEE. V was pared by 4 bases and J by 7 bases, with 6 bases of the junction left unmatched. The CDR3 protein is CASSSRLAGENEQFF. CDR3 sequence (DNA): TGTGCCAGCAGCTCCAGACTAGCGGGAGAGAATGAGCAGTTCTTC.

The CDR3 DNA reads as TGTGCCAGCAGTTTAAGATGGGAGTATCCTTCCAACACCATATATTTT. It encodes CASSLRWEYPSNTIYF. The V call is TRBV27, the J call TRBJ1-3; no reliable D call. Trimming shortened V by 2 bases and J by 7 bases, and 18 bases separated the two germline ends. CDR3 length: 16 amino acids. Germline CDR1 and CDR2: MNHEY and SMNVEV (reference sequence).

The table lists this clonotype with many counts. CDR3: CASSSSSGPWPSGANVLTF. The CDR3 nucleotides read TGTGCCAGCAGCTCGAGTTCAGGGCCCTGGCCCTCTGGGGCCAACGTCCTGACTTTC. This chain joins TRBV11-1 and TRBJ2-6; a weak D match, TRBD1 (5 bases). The CDR3 totals 19 residues. V was shortened by 4 bases and J by 0 bases, with 19 bases between the two germline ends. CDR1 SGHAT and CDR2 FQDESV come from the germline V gene (reference sequence). Together with reference TRBV11-1 and TRBJ2-6, the CDR3 gives the full variable domain: EAEVAQSPRYKITEKSQAVAFWCDPISGHATLYWYRQILGQGPELLVQFQDESVVDDSQLPKDRFSAERLKGVDSTLKIQPAELGDSAMYLCASSSSSGPWPSGANVLTFGAGSRLTVL.

The sample holds many counts of this clonotype. The J gene is TRBJ2-7, the V gene TRBV6-2 or TRBV6-3; a possible D gene is TRBD1 (6 bases). V lost 0 bases and J 0 bases, leaving 9 bases between the germline ends. Germline V gene sequence: CDR1 MNHEY, CDR2 SVGEGT. This CDR3 spans 15 amino acids. The CDR3 DNA follows: TGTGCCAGCAGTTACTCCAGGACAGTCTCCTACGAGCAGTACTTC. It specifies CASSYSRTVSYEQYF.

This clonotype was seen many times. The genes are TRBV19 and TRBJ1-1; the D is unclear. The CDR3 is 13 residues long. The V gene's germline CDR1 is LNHDA and CDR2 SQIVND (reference sequence). V was clipped by 8 bases and J by 3 bases, with 13 bases between them. CDR3 nucleotide sequence: TGTGCCAGTGCTCCTCGGACTCACACTGAAGCTTTCTTT. Encoded protein: CASAPRTHTEAFF.

This clonotype occurred many times. The V gene is TRBV11-3, the J gene TRBJ2-1; D might be TRBD1 (5 bases). This CDR3 contains 13 residues. Trimming shortened V by 6 bases and J by 3 bases, and 9 bases separated the two germline ends. Germline V gene data show CDR1 as SGHNT and CDR2 as YENEEA. CDR3 amino acids: CASRSRGYNEQFF. In DNA form, the CDR3 reads TGTGCCAGCAGGTCTAGGGGCTACAATGAGCAGTTCTTC.

The chain links TRBV20-1 to TRBJ1-5; D uncertain. CDR1 is DFQATT, CDR2 SNEGSKA, per germline (reference sequence). The length of the CDR3 is 17 residues. The V and J ends lost 4 bases and 0 bases respectively, with 19 bases between them. The CDR3 DNA reads as TGCAGTGCTACTCCAAATCTGTGGGCACATAGCAATCAGCCCCAGCATTTT. It is translated as CSATPNLWAHSNQPQHF.

The rearrangement uses TRBV7-3 and TRBJ2-2; D not resolved. The CDR3 consists of 15 residues. V dropped 5 bases and J dropped 4 bases, with 14 bases sitting between them. CDR1 is SGHTA, CDR2 FQGTGA, per germline. The CDR3 DNA reads as TGTGCCAGCAGCCGACGTAAACTACCCACCGGGGAGCTGTTTTTT. This codes for CASSRRKLPTGELFF.

This clonotype was recorded many times. The chain uses TRBV2 and TRBJ2-7, with 9 nucleotides matching TRBD1. The CDR3 runs 14 residues. The V gene's germline CDR1 is SNHLY and CDR2 FYNNEI. The J segment lost 3 bases and the V segment lost 6 bases, leaving 6 bases of the junction unmatched. The CDR3 region has the DNA TGTGCCAGCAGAGTAGGACAGGGGAACTACGAGCAGTACTTC. Translated: CASRVGQGNYEQYF. Looking up the rest from reference TRBV2 and TRBJ2-7 gives the full variable domain: EPEVTQTPSHQVTQMGQEVILRCVPISNHLYFYWYRQILGQKVEFLVSFYNNEISEKSEIFDDQFSVERPDGSNFTLKIRSTKLEDSAMYFCASRVGQGNYEQYFGPGTRLTVT.

On this clonotype: A read error is possible here, since a much larger clone lies one base away. J is TRBJ2-7 and V is TRBV9; 8 bases agree with TRBD1. The CDR3 is 14 residues long. The junction had 0 bases not matched to a gene; V was cut back by 0 bases and J by 1 base. Germline CDR1 reads SGDLS; CDR2 reads YYNGEE. The CDR3 is CASSVGDRSYEQYF. The CDR3 nucleotides are TGTGCCAGCAGCGTAGGGGACAGGTCCTACGAGCAGTACTTC.

The chain links TRBV11-3 to TRBJ2-2, with a weak D call TRBD1 (5 bases). The CDR3 sequence is 15 residues long. V was clipped by 5 bases and J by 4 bases, with 14 bases between them. Germline-derived CDR1 and CDR2 are SGHNT and YENEEA. CDR3 DNA sequence: TGTGCCAGCAGCACCCCAGGGTCGGGCACCGGGGAGCTGTTTTTT. Protein: CASSTPGSGTGELFF. Based on the CDR3 plus reference TRBV11-3 and TRBJ2-2, the full variable domain is EAGVVQSPRYKIIEKKQPVAFWCNPISGHNTLYWYLQNLGQGPELLIRYENEEAVDDSQLPKDRFSAERLKGVDSTLKIQPAELGDSAVYLCASSTPGSGTGELFFGEGSRLTVL.

Ten or more counts support this clonotype. CDR3 protein: CASSYSGLAGVGYEQYF. The CDR3 nucleotides read TGTGCCAGCAGTTACTCCGGACTAGCGGGGGTCGGGTACGAGCAGTACTTC. V gene TRBV6-6 combines with J gene TRBJ2-7; 13 positions agree with TRBD2. The V and J ends lost 0 bases and 4 bases, in that order; junction bases with no gene match: 6. This CDR3 comprises 17 residues. Germline V gene lookup returns CDR1 MNHNY and CDR2 SVGAGI (reference sequence).

The J gene is TRBJ1-5, the V gene TRBV2; tentative D call: TRBD1 (6 bases). Trimming left V 5 bases short and J 3 bases short, with 20 bases between. Germline V gene lookup returns CDR1 SNHLY and CDR2 FYNNEI. The CDR3 is 17 residues long. CDR3 amino acids: CASSPAARGFPNQPQHF. The CDR3, as DNA: TGTGCCAGCAGTCCAGCGGCGAGGGGGTTCCCCAATCAGCCCCAGCATTTT.

This clonotype occurred many times. This chain links TRBV5-5 with TRBJ2-7, with 9 bases identical to TRBD1. Looked up from germline, CDR1 is SGHKS and CDR2 is YYEKEE (reference sequence). The CDR3 runs 15 residues. V lost 4 bases to trimming and J lost 4 bases; unmatched junction nucleotides: 9. CDR3 region: CASSVGQGPFYEQYF. The CDR3 nucleotides are TGTGCCAGCAGCGTCGGACAGGGGCCCTTTTACGAGCAGTACTTC. Complete variable domain (other parts from reference TRBV5-5 and TRBJ2-7): DAGVTQSPTHLIKTRGQQVTLRCSPISGHKSVSWYQQVLGQGPQFIFQYYEKEERGRGNFPDRFSARQFPNYSSELNVNALLLGDSALYLCASSVGQGPFYEQYFGPGTRLTVT.

This clonotype was counted only a few times. The genes are TRBV30 and TRBJ2-1, with TRBD2 identical over 9 bases. V was pared by 1 base and J by 5 bases, with 3 bases of the junction left unmatched. Germline V gene data show CDR1 as GTSNPN and CDR2 as SVGIG (reference sequence). This CDR3 comprises 14 residues. The CDR3 loop is CAWSGLAANNEQFF. The CDR3 bases are TGTGCCTGGAGTGGACTAGCGGCCAACAATGAGCAGTTCTTC.

This clonotype has a count of ten or more. The V gene is TRBV27, the J gene TRBJ1-1, with a possible D match to TRBD1 (5 bases). Trimming pared 7 bases from V and 1 base from J, leaving 16 bases between. The germline gives CDR1 MNHEY, CDR2 SMNVEV (reference sequence). The CDR3 loop spans 15 amino acids. The CDR3 spells CASTPSRDQNTEAFF. CDR3 nucleotides: TGTGCCAGCACCCCCTCCCGGGACCAGAACACTGAAGCTTTCTTT.